This note documents a single T cell receptor beta chain sequence. The sample belongs to a study of T-cell reconstitution after alpha-beta-depleted transplantation in children. TCRbeta library construction was performed incorporating unique molecular identifiers. Each CDR3 protein gets one entry after TCRdb re-called the PCR reads with MiXCR. The table has 200,000 to 250,000 distinct CDR3 sequences, approximately 10% seen once. Germline loops: CDR1 LNHNV, CDR2 YYDKDF (reference sequence). After removal of 3 bases from V and 5 bases from J, the junction contained 13 bases not matched to a gene. This CDR3 contains 17 residues.

Source: PBMCs from the stem cell graft donor, taken from the stem cell graft. The sequence came from a human donor who donated a stem cell graft to a child with acute lymphoblastic leukemia. This sequence joins TRBV15 and TRBJ2-3, with 8 bases fitting TRBD2. The CDR3 reads CATSRGPGGGARDTQYF. CDR3 bases: TGTGCCACCAGCAGGGGTCCGGGAGGGGGGGCTAGAGATACGCAGTATTTT.